This record covers a single T cell receptor beta chain. Its cognate antigen is unknown. The data were obtained in a study of cytomegalovirus exposure and HLA in healthy donors. Study results and limitations: HLA restriction was apparent for most CMV-associated TCR beta chains in a later analysis. The only immune exposure information that was available was CMV serostatus. A further, later analysis showed that HLA-associated TCR beta chains (compared with equally common others) were more clonally expanded.

The PCR made use of 60 Vbeta and 13 Jbeta primers. Only in-frame clones appear in the TCRdb table, and some are missing; sequencing was by immunoSEQ multiplex PCR. The sample has some 96,000 clones, about 80% seen once. The receptor was isolated from a man aged 40-55 years in good health and CMV-seronegative. Sequencing was performed on PBMCs.

This CDR3 reads CAWSRAGGGCEQYF. CDR3 DNA sequence: TGTGCCTGGAGCCGGGCGGGGGGGGGCTGCGAGCAGTACTTC. The gene calls are TRBV30 and TRBJ2-7; 9 bases map to TRBD2. Trimming at V came to 3 bases and at J to 6 bases, leaving 9 bases not matched to a gene. The CDR3 has 14 residues. In germline, CDR1 is GTSNPN, CDR2 SVGIG (reference sequence).